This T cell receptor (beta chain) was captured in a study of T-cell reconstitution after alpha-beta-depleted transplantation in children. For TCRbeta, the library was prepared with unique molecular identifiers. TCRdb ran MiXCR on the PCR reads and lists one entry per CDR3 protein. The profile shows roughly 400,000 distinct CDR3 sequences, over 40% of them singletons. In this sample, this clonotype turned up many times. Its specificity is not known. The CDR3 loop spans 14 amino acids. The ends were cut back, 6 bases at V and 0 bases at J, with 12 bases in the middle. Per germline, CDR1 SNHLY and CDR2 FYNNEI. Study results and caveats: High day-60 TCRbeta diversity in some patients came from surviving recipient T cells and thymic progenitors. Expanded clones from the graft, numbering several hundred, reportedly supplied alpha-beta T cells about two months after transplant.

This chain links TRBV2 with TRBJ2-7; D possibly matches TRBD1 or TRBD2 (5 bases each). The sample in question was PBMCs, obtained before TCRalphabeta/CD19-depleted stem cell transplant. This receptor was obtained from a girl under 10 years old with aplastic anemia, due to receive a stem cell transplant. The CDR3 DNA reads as TGTGCCAGCAGGGGGGTTGAGGCCTCCTACGAGCAGTACTTC. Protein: CASRGVEASYEQYF. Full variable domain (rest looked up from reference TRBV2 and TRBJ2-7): EPEVTQTPSHQVTQMGQEVILRCVPISNHLYFYWYRQILGQKVEFLVSFYNNEISEKSEIFDDQFSVERPDGSNFTLKIRSTKLEDSAMYFCASRGVEASYEQYFGPGTRLTVT.